Given below is one T cell receptor beta chain in context. The source of the sample is a study of blood T cell repertoires in COVID-19. Across the whole study: Specimens from acute and convalescent COVID-19 originated in the United States, Italy and Spain. T cells, B-cell-depleted T cells, or PBMCs supplied cDNA or gDNA.

This CDR3 has 15 amino acids. After removal of 3 bases from V and 1 base from J, the junction contained 3 bases not matched to a gene. The germline CDR1 and CDR2 sequences are SEHNR and FQNEAQ (reference sequence). Only in-frame clones appear in the TCRdb table, and some are missing; sequencing was by immunoSEQ multiplex PCR. Here the sample spans 25,000 to 30,000 clones, roughly 87% being singletons. The gene calls are TRBV7-9 and TRBJ2-3; 8 nucleotides agree with TRBD2. Sequencing was carried out using peripheral blood. This clonotype was sampled from a human donor in a cohort sampled during active COVID-19. CDR3 in amino acids: CASSFGSGGTDTQYF. The CDR3 coding sequence is TGTGCCAGCAGCTTTGGTAGCGGGGGCACAGATACGCAGTATTTT.